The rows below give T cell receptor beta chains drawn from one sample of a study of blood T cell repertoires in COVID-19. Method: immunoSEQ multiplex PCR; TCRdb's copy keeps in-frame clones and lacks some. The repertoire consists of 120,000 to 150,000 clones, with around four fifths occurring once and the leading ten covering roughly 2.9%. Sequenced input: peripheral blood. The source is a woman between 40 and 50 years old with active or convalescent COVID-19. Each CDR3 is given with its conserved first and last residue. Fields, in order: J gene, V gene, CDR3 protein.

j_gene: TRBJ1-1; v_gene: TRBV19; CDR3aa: CASSIPGWDRETEAFF
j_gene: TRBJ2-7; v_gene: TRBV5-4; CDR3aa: CASSAPAGGTDEQYF
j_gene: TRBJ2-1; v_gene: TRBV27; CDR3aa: CASSSGSYNEQFF
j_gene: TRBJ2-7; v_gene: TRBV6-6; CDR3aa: CASSRQGGENEQYF
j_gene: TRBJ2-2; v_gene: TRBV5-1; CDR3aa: CASRGSGANTGELFF
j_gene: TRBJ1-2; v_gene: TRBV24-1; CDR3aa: CATSDRTGRRYGYTF
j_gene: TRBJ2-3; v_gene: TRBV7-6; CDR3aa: CASSPARTSGRDTQYF
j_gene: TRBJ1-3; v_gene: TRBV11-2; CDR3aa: CASSLVDLTGATIYF
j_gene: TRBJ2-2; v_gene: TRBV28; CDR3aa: CASSLWTSGTGELFF
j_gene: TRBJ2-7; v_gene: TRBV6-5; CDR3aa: CASSYSLWGGREAYF
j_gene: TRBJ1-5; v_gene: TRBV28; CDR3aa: CASSWTGSNQPQHF
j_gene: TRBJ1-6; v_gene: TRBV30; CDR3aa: CAWSRGQRNSPLHF
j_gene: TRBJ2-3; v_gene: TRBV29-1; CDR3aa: CSVEDIRDTGWSSSDTQYF
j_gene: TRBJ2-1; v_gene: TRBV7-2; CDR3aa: CASTVAGGVEQFF
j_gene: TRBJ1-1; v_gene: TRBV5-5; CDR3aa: CASSFGVENTEAFF
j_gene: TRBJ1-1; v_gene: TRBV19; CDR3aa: CASMAGVLNTEAFF
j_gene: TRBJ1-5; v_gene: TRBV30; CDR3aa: CAWSEYPVSNQPQHF
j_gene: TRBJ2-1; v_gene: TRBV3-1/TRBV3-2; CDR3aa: CASSQEGLPFKQFF
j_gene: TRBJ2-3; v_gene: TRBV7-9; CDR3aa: CASSPLAGGPNTQYF
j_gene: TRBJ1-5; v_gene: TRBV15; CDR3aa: CATSRDRRPNQPQHF
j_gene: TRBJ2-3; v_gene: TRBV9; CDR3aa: CASSVGTSGVSDTQYF
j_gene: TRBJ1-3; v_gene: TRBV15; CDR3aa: CATSRRDTSSGNTIYF
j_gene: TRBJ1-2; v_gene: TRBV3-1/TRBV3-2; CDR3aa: CASSPVQGYGYTF
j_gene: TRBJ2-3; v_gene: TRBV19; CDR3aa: CASSIVPADTQYF
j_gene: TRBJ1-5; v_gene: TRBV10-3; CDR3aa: CAARAGGALNQPQHF
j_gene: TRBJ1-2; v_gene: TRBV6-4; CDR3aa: CASSGWGQGANYGYTF
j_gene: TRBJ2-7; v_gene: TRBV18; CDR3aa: CASSPGLAPFEQYF
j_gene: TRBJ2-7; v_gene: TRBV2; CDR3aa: CASNRAGSSYEQYF
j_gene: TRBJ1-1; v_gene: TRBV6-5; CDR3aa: CASTQQGGKNTEAFF
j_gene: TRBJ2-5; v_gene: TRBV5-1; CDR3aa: CASSLGTAKETQYF
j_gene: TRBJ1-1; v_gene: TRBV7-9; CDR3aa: CASSLVQAHDTEAFF
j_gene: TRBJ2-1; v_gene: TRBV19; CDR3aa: CASSRGFGLAGVHYEQFF
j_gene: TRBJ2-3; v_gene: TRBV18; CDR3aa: CASSPLPPTSGGAWDTQYF
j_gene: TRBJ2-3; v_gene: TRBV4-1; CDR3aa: CASSQAETSGTDTQYF
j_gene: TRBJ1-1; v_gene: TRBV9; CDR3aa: CASSFRDRDRTEAFF
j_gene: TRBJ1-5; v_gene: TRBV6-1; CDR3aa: CASSEEVGGSPGNQPQHF
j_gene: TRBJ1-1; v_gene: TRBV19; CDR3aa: CASTLDSSRRSAEAFF
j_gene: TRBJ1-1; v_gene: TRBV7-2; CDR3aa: CASSLVARTGKEAFF
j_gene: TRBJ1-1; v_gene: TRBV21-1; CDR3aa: CASSKVTGTGMNTEAFF
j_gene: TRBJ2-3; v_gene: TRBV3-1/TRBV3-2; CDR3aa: CASSPNTDTQYF
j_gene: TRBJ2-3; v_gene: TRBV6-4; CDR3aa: CASSDGLAGSGADTQYF
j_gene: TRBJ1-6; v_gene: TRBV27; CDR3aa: CASSLVARGSPLHF
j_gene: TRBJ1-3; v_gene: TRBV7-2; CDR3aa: CASSPDRRTGNTIYF
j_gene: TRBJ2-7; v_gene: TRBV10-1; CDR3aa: CASSESGAPAYEQYF
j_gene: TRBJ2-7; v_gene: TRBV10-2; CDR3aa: CASSRRGLAGEGEQYF
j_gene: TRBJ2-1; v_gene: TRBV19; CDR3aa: CASRGLRAPREQFF
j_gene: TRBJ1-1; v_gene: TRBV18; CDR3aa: CASSPVTGGANTEAFF
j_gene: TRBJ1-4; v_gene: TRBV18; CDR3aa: CASSPVTNEKLFF